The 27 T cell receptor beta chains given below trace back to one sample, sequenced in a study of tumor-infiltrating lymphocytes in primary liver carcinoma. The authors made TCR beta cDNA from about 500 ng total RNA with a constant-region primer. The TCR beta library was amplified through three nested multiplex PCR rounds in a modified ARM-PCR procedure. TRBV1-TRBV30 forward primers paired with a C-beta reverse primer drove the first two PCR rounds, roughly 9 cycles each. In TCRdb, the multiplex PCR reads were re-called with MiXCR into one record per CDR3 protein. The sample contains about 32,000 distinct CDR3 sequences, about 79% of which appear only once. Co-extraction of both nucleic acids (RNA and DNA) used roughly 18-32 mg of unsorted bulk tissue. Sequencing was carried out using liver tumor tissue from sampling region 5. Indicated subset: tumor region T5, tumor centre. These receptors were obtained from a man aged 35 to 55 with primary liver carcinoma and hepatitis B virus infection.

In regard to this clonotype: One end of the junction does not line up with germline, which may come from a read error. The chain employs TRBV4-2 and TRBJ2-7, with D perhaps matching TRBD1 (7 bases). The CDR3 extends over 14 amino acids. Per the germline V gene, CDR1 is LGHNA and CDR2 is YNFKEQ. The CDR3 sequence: CASNQGGLAGELYF. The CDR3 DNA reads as TGTGCCAGCAACCAGGGGGGCTTGGCGGGCGAGCTGTACTTC.

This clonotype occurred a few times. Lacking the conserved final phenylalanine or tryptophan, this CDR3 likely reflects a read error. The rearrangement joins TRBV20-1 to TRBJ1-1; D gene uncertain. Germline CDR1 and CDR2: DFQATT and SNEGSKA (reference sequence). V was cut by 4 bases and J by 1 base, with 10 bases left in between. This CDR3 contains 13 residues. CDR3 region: CSAKITQNTEAFL. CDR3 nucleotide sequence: TGCAGTGCTAAAATCACCCAGAACACTGAAGCTTTCTTA.

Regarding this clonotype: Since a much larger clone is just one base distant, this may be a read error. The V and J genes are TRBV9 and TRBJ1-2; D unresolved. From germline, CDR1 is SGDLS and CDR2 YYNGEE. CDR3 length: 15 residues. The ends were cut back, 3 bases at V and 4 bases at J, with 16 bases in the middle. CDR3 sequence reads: CASSAYSRRGYGYTF. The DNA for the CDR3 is TGTGCCAGCAGCGCCTACAGCCGCCGCGGCTATGGCTACACCTTC.

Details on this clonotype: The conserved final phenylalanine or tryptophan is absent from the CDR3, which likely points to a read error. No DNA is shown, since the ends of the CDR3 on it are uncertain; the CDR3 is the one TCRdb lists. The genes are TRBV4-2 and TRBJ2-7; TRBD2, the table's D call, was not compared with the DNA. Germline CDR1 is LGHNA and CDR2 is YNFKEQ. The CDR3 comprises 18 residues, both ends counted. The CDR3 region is CASSGKPGLAGGPHEQYS.

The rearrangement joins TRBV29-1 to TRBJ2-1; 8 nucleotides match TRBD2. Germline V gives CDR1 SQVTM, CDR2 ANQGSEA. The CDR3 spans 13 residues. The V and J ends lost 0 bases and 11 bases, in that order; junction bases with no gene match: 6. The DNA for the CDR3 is TGCAGCGTTGAAGAAGCGGGGGACGATAAGCAGTTCTTC. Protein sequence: CSVEEAGDDKQFF.

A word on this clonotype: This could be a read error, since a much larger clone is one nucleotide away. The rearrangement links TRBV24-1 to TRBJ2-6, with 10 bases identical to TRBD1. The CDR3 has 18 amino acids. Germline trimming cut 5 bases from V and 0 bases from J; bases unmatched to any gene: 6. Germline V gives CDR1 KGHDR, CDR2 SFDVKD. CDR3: CATSVSGTGDSGANVLTF. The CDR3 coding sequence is TGTGCCACCAGTGTTTCCGGGACAGGGGACTCTGGGGCCAACGTCCTGACTTTC.

The DNA of the CDR3 is TGTGCTAGTGGTTTATATAGCGGGAGTAATAATGAGCAGTTCTTC. Translation gives CASGLYSGSNNEQFF. V gene TRBV12-5 combines with J gene TRBJ2-1, with 9 bases identical to TRBD2. V lost 3 bases to trimming and J lost 7 bases; unmatched junction nucleotides: 7. This CDR3 has 15 residues. Germline CDR1 reads LGHNT; CDR2 reads FRNRAP.

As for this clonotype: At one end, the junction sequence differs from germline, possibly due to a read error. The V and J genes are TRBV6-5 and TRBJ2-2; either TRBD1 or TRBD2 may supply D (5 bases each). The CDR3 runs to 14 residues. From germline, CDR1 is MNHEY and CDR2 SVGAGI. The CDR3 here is CTSSYSSIARELSF. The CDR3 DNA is TGTACCAGCAGTTACTCCAGTATTGCCAGGGAGCTGTCTTTT.

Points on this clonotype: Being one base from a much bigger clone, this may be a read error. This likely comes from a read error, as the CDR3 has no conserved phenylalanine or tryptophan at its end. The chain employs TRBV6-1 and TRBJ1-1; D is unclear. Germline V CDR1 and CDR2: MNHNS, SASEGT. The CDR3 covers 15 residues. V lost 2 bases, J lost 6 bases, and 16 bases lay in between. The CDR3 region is CASSEFRFYGSEAFL. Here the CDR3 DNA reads TGTGCCAGCAGTGAATTTAGGTTTTACGGTTCTGAAGCTTTCCTT.

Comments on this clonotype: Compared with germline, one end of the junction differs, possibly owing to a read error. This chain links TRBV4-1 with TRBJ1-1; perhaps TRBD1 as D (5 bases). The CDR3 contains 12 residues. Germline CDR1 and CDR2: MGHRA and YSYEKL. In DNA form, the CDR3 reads TGCGCCAGCAGAGGGCTTGGGACTGAAGCTCTCTTT. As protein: CASRGLGTEALF.

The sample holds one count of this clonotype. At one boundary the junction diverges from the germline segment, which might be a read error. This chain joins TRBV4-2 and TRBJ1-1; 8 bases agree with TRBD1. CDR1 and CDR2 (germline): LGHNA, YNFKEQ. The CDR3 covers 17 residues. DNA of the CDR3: TGCGCCAGCAGCCAAGAGTACGGACAGGGTCTTTGGACAGAAGCTTTCTTT. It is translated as CASSQEYGQGLWTEAFF.

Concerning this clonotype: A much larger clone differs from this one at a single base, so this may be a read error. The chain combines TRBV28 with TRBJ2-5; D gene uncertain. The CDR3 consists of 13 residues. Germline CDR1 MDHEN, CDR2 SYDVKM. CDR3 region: CASSLGSTETQCF. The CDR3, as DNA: TGTGCCAGCAGTTTAGGGTCTACAGAGACCCAGTGCTTC.

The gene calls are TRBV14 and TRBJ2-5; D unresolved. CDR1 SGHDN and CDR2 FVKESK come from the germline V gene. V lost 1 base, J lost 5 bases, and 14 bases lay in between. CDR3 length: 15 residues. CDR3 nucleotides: TGTGCCAGCAGCCAAGTATGGGGAACGTTGGAGACCCAGTACTTC. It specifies CASSQVWGTLETQYF. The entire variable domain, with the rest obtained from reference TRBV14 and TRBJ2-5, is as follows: EAGVTQFPSHSVIEKGQTVTLRCDPISGHDNLYWYRRVMGKEIKFLLHFVKESKQDESGMPNNRFLAERTGGTYSTLKVQPAELEDSGVYFCASSQVWGTLETQYFGPGTRLLVL.

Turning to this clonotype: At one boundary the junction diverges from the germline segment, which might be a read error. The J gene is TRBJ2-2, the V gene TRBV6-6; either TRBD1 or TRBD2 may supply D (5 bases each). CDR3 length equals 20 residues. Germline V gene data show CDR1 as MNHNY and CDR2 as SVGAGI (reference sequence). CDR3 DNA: TGTGCCAGCAGTCCGCTCGTGAGACTACCGGGGCCAACGAACACCCGGGAGCTGTTTTTT. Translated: CASSPLVRLPGPTNTRELFF.

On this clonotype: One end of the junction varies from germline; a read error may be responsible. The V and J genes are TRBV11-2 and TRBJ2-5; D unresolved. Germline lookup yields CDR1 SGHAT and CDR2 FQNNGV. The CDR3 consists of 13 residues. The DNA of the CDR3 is TGTACCAGCAGCTTAGTTCTGGAAGAGACCCACTGCTTC. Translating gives CTSSLVLEETHCF. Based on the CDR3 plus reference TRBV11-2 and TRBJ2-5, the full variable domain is EAGVAQSPRYKIIEKRQSVAFWCNPISGHATLYWYQQILGQGPKLLIQFQNNGVVDDSQLPKDRFSAERLKGVDSTLKIQPAKLEDSAVYLCTSSLVLEETHCFGPGTRLLVL.

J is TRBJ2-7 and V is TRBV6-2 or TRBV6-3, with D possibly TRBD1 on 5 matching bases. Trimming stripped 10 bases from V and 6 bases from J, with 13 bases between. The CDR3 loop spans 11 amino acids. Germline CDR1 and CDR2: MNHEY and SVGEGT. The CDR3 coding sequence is TGTGCCAACAGGTACTCCGGCGAGCAGTACTTC. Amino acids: CANRYSGEQYF.

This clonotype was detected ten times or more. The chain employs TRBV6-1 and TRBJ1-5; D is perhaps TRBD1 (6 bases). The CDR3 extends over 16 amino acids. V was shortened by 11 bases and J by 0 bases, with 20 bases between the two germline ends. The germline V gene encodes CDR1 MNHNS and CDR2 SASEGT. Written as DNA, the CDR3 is TGTGCCGGGGGGGGCAGCTCCGAGGGTAGCAATCAGCCCCAGCATTTT. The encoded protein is CAGGGSSEGSNQPQHF.

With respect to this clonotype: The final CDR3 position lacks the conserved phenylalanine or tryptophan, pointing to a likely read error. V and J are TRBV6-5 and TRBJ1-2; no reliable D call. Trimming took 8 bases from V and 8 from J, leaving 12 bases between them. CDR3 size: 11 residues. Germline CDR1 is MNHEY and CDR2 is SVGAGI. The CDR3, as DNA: TGTGCCAGCTTGGGTTCAGGAGGCTACACCATC. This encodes CASLGSGGYTI.

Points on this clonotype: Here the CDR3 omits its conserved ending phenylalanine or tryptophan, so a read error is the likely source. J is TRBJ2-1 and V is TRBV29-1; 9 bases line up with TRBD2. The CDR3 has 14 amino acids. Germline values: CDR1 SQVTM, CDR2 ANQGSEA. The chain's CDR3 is CGVAASGMYNGQFS. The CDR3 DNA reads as TGCGGCGTTGCGGCTAGCGGGATGTACAATGGGCAGTTCTCC.

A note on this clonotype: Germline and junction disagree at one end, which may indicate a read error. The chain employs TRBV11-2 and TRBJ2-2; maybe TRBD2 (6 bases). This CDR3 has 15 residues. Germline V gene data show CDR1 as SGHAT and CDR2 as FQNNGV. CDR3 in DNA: TGTGCCAGCAGCATTGCGGGATCGGACACAGGGGAGCTGTTTTTT. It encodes CASSIAGSDTGELFF.

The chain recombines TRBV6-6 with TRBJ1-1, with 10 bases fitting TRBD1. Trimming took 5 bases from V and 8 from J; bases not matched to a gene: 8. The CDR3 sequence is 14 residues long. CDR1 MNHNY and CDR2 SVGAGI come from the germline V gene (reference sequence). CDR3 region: CASSKDRGYSEAFF. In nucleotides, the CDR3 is TGTGCCAGCAGTAAGGACAGGGGGTACTCAGAAGCTTTCTTT.

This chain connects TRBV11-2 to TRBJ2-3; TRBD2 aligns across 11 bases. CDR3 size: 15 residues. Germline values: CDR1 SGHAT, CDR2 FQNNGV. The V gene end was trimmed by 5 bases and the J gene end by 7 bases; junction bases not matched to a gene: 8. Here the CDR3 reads CASSTGTSGVYTQYF. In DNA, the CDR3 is TGTGCCAGCAGCACCGGGACTAGCGGCGTATATACGCAGTATTTT.

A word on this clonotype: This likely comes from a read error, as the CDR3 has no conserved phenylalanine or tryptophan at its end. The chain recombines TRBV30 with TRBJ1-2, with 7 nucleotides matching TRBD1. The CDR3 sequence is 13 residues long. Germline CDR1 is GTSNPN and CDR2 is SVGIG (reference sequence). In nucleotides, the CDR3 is TGTCCCTGGAGGACAGGCAGAAACTATGGCTACACCCTC. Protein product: CPWRTGRNYGYTL.

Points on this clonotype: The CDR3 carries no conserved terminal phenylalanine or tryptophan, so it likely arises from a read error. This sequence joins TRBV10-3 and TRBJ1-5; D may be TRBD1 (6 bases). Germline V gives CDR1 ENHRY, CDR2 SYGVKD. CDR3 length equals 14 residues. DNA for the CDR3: TGTGCCATCAGTGAGTACGGGGGCGATCAGCCTCAGCATTCT. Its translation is CAISEYGGDQPQHS.

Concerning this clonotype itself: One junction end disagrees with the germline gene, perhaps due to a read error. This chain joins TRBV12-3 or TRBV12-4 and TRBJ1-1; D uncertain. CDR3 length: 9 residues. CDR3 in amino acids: CASSPLALF. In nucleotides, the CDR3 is TGTGCTAGCAGTCCCTTAGCTTTATTT.

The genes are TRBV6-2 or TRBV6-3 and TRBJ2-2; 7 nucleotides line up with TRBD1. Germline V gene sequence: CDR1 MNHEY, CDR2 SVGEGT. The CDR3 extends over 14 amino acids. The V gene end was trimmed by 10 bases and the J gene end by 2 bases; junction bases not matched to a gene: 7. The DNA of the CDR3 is TGTGCCACCAGACAGGGTGGAAACACCGGGGAGCTGTTTTTT. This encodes CATRQGGNTGELFF.

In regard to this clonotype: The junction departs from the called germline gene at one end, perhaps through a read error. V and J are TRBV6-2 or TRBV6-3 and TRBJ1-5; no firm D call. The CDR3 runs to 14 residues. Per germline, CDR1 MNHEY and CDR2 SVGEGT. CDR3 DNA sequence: TGTGCCAGCAGTTACTCGGCAGTAATGCAGCCCCAGCACTTT. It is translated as CASSYSAVMQPQHF.